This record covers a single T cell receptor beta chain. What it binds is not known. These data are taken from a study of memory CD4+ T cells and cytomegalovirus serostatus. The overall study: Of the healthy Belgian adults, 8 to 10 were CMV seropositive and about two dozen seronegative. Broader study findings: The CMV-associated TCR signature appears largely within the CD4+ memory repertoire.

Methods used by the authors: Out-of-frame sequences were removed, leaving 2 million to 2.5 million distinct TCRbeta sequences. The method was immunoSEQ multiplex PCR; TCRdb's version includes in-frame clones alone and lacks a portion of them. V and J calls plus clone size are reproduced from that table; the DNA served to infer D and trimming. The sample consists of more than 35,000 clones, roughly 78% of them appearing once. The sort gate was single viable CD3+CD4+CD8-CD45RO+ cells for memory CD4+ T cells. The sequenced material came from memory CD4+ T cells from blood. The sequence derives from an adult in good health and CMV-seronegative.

The chain's CDR3 is CASTRSSYNEQFF. CDR3 DNA sequence: TGCGCCAGCACACGTAGCTCCTACAATGAGCAGTTCTTC. The gene calls are TRBV10-2 and TRBJ2-1, with D hard to call. From germline, CDR1 is WSHSY and CDR2 SAAADI. The ends were cut back, 7 bases at V and 0 bases at J, with 7 bases in the middle. The CDR3 is 13 residues long.